The T cell receptor beta chain described here comes from a study of lymphopenia after photon versus proton radiotherapy. Overall study results and limits: A bigger post-nadir fall in TCR diversity correlated inversely with survival time in deceased patients. After the lymphocyte nadir, photon-treated repertoires showed oligoclonal expansion, especially of CD8+ Temra cells.

Libraries were prepared by immunoSEQ multiplex PCR; TCRdb keeps only in-frame clonotypes and omits some of them. The repertoire holds fewer than 45,000 clones, with around 84% as singletons. Turning to this clone: Its antigen is unknown.

V was clipped by 4 bases and J by 4 bases, with 9 bases between them. The CDR3 spans 13 residues. Per the germline V gene, CDR1 is SGHTA and CDR2 is FQGTGA. The source material was peripheral blood, sampled from a patient treated with proton-based radiotherapy. This chain joins TRBV7-3 and TRBJ2-3; D is undetermined. This sequence originates from a woman in her seventies with pancreatic cancer. Some clones in this sample may be carry-over from other donors' samples. This CDR3 reads CASSSPPSDTQYF. In DNA form, the CDR3 reads TGTGCCAGCAGCTCCCCCCCGTCAGATACGCAGTATTTT.